The clone carrying this T cell receptor beta chain showed up just a few times. The second PCR ran roughly 7 to 12 cycles with a sample-barcoded 5' primer and J-beta primers. MiXCR, run by TCRdb on the 5' RACE reads, gives a single entry per CDR3 protein. The sample carries 650,000 to 950,000 distinct CDR3 sequences, around 43% recorded once. Germline V lookup: CDR1 MDHEN, CDR2 SYDVKM. V gave up 10 bases and J gave up 2 bases, with 9 bases separating them. This CDR3 comprises 11 residues. These data come from a study of blood T cells in healthy people across ages. Sample: blood. The rearrangement links TRBV28 to TRBJ2-7; D gene ambiguous. This TCR derives from a man aged 60 to 75 in good health. DNA for the CDR3: TGTGCCACTTCCACAGCCTACGAGCAGTACTTC. Its protein is CATSTAYEQYF.